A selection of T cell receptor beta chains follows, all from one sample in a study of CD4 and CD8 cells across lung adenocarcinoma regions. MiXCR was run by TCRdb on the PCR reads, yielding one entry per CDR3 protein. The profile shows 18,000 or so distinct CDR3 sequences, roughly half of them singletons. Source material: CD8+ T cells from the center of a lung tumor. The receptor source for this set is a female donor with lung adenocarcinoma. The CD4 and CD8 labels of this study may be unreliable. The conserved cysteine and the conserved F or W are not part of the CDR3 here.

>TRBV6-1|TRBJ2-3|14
ASSEGRVRGTDTQY
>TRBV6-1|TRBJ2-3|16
ASSRGLAGGPPKDTQY
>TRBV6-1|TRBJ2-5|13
ARRRAGSDQKIQY
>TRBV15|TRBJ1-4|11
ATGGTFGEKLF
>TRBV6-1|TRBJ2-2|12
ASSVPRNTGELF
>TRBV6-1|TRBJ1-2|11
ASSRQGDSGYT
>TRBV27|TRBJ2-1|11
ASSSTAYNEQF
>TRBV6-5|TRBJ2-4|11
ASSFTVNNEQL
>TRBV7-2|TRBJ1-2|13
ASSFQQGPNYGYT
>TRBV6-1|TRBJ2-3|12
AGRVAGDTETQY
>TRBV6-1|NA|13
ASSEGLAAKDTQY
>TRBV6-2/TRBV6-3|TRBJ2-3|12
AGRGAGGQETQY
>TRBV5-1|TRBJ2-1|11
ASSLEGMGEQF
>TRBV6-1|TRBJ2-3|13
GSSLGGGDKNTQY
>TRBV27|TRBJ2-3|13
GGGPGQLRTDTQY
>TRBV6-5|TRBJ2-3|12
ASSYQTSTDTQY
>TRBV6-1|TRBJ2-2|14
ASSRTRGTSTDTQF
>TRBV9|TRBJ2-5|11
ASSLGTQETQY
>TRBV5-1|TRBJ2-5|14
ASRGRASRDPDTQY
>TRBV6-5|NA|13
ARSYVGQVQETQY
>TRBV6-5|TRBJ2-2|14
ASSYSTLLVTGELF
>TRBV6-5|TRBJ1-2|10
ASSLTRGGYT
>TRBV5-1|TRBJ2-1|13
ASSSGVAGGNEQF
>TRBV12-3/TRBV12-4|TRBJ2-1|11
ASSLRGGNEQF
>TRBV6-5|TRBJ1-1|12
ASSSPGLDTEAF
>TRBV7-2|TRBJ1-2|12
ASSPEGTGRGYT
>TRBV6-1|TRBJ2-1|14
ASSKASGYPYNEQF
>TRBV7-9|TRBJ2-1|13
ASSETGGSYNEQF
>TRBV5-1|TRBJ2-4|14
ASSMEGMGAEDTQY
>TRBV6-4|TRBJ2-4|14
ASSDSGTSAKDTQY
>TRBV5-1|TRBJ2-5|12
ASSPSGVQETQY
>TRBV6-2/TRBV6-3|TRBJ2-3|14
SSAQLGSSGSDTQY
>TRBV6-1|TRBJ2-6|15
ASSDRDRVSGANVLT
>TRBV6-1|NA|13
ASSGGDRVLETQY
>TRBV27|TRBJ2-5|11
ASSLRRGWEQY
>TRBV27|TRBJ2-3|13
ASGSGLRATDTQY
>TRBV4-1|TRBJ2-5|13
ASSQDGQGAKTQY
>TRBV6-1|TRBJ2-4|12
GSLGTRTKDMQY
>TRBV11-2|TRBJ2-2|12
ASSLLENTGELF
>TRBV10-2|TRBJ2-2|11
ASSELDPGELF
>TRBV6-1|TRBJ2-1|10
ASSTQGDEQF
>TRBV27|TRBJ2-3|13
AGGLGSADTETQY
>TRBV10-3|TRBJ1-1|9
ATKGPLQAF
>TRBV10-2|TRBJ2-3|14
ASSATRRGATDMQY
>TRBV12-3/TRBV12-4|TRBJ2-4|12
AIRGECGKNIQY
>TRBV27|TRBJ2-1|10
ARWHLWGEQF
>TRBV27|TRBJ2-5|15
ASSPRRTGIGQETQY
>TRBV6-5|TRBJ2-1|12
ASSYFYPGNEQF
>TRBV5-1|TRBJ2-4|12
AGTRRWATNIQY
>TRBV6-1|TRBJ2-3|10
AISEAADTQY
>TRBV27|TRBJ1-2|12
ASSSGGQGNGYT
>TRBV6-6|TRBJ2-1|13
ASSYSNGGANEQF
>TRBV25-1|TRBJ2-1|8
ASSELQQF
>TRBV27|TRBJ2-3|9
ATSAGTLQY